These T cell receptor beta chains were read from a single sample in a study of CD8 T cells in Susac syndrome. MiXCR, applied by TCRdb to the immunoSEQ multiplex PCR reads, yields one record per CDR3 protein. The sample consists of hundreds of thousands of distinct CDR3 sequences, approximately 85% of them appearing once. Sequencing was performed on CD8+ T cells from PBMCs. Source of these receptors: a human donor with multiple sclerosis. Both conserved end residues are part of each CDR3. D genes are given only for firm matches. Clone size is stated in some rows and not others, as once, few, many or a class when expanded.

j_call v_call d_call clone_size cdr3_nt cdr3_aa
TRBJ1-1 TRBV6-1 . . TGTGCCAGCAGGGTCGATAATTTGTGGGAAGAAGCTTTCTTT CASRVDNLWEEAFF
TRBJ1-1 TRBV27 TRBD1 . TGTGCCAGCAGGCCGACAGGGAGCACTGAAGCTTTCTTT CASRPTGSTEAFF
TRBJ2-4 TRBV30 . . TGTGCCGAGTATGGGTTACCGGAGGGTGTTCAGTACTTC CAEYGLPEGVQYF
TRBJ2-7 TRBV6-1 . . TGTGCCAGCAGTGAAGGGGCCCAGTGGGAGGCAGGGGACGAGCAGTACTTC CASSEGAQWEAGDEQYF
TRBJ2-5 TRBV27 . . TGTGCCAGCAGTTTAAACATGGGCAGGGTATTGGAGACCCAGTACTTC CASSLNMGRVLETQYF
TRBJ1-1 TRBV7-9 . . TGTGCCAGCAGCCCCCTACCGGATAACGGAGCTTTCTTT CASSPLPDNGAFF
TRBJ2-5 TRBV25-1 . . TGTGCCAGCAGTGGACAGGAAAACCAAGAGACCCAGTACTTC CASSGQENQETQYF
TRBJ2-1 TRBV28 TRBD2 . TGTGCCAGCAGACCTAACCTAAACGAGCGGGAGAAATCGGATGAGCAGTTCTTC CASRPNLNEREKSDEQFF
TRBJ2-2 TRBV30 . . TGTGCCTGGAGTGTCGGGGGGCCCGGGGAGCTGTTTTTT CAWSVGGPGELFF
TRBJ2-3 TRBV5-1 TRBD2 . TGCGCCAGCAGCTTGCCGCCCGCTAGCGGGGGTCGCGCAGATACGCAGTATTTT CASSLPPASGGRADTQYF
TRBJ2-3 TRBV13 TRBD2 . TGTGCCAGCAGCTTAGCGGGGGGGCTATCACCAGATACGCAGTATTTT CASSLAGGLSPDTQYF
TRBJ1-5 TRBV6-2/TRBV6-3 . . TGTGCCAGCAGTTACGATGGGGGGCGCGAGGGCAATCAGCCCCAGCATTTT CASSYDGGREGNQPQHF
TRBJ2-7 TRBV19 . . TGTGCCAGTAGTGCGTGGACTAAGGAGGGCGAGCAGTACTTC CASSAWTKEGEQYF
TRBJ2-3 TRBV2 . . TGTGCCAGCGTTGGAGTCGCGGGGCTAATCACAGATACGCAGTATTTT CASVGVAGLITDTQYF
TRBJ2-2 TRBV20-1 . . TGCAGTGCTCCCGACGGGTACACCGGGGAGCTGTTTTTT CSAPDGYTGELFF
TRBJ2-7 TRBV5-1 . few TGCGCCAGCAGCTTGGAGGAGAACTACGAGCAGTACTTC CASSLEENYEQYF
TRBJ2-1 TRBV5-1 . . TGCGCCAGCAGCTTGTTTTCCCATGAGCAGTTCTTC CASSLFSHEQFF
TRBJ2-2 TRBV12-3/TRBV12-4 . once TGTGCCAGCAATCCCGGGGCAAGTACCGGGGAGCTGTTTTTT CASNPGASTGELFF
TRBJ1-2 TRBV29-1 . once TGCAGCGTTGACGTAGGTATGGGTGACACGTATGGCTACACCTTC CSVDVGMGDTYGYTF
TRBJ2-6 TRBV27 . once TGTGCCAGCAGGGGCAGGGCAATTGGGGCCAACGTCCTGACTTTC CASRGRAIGANVLTF
TRBJ2-1 TRBV20-1 TRBD2 . TGCAGTGCTAGAGATCCCCTAGCGGGAGTGAGCTCCTACAATGAGCAGTTCTTC CSARDPLAGVSSYNEQFF
TRBJ2-1 TRBV11-2 . . TGTGCCAGCAGCCCTTTCCCCGCGCTCTCTAATGAGCAGTTCTTC CASSPFPALSNEQFF
TRBJ2-5 TRBV14 TRBD2 . TGTGCCAGCAGCCAAGAATTAGCGGGAGCTTTCCCCGAAGAGACCCAGTACTTC CASSQELAGAFPEETQYF
TRBJ1-2 TRBV5-4 . . TGTGCCATGCGGGGGCTAGACTATGGCTACACCTTC CAMRGLDYGYTF
TRBJ2-1 TRBV19 . . TGTGCCAGTGCTTCGAGGGTAGTTGCCTACAATGAGCAGTTCTTC CASASRVVAYNEQFF
TRBJ1-5 TRBV27 TRBD1 . TGTGCCAGCAGTTTATCCGCAGGGGGCCACGGTGAGCCCCAGCATTTT CASSLSAGGHGEPQHF
TRBJ2-5 TRBV6-1 . few TGTGCCAGCGCGAGTCGAGGGCTATCAAGGGCCCAGTACTTC CASASRGLSRAQYF
TRBJ2-2 TRBV4-1 . . TGCGCCAGCAGCCAAGTTTCCGGGATGAACACCGGGGAGCTGTTTTTT CASSQVSGMNTGELFF
TRBJ2-7 TRBV10-1 . . TGCGCCAGCAGTGAGGTGTGGGGTTACGAGCAGTACTTC CASSEVWGYEQYF
TRBJ2-1 TRBV11-2 TRBD2 few TGTGCCAGCAGCTCCAGGACTAGCGGTCACAATGAGCAGTTCTTC CASSSRTSGHNEQFF
TRBJ2-5 TRBV6-2/TRBV6-3 TRBD2 . TGTGCCAGCAGTTACATCATGGCGGTAGCGGGAGCTTCAGAGACCCAGTACTTC CASSYIMAVAGASETQYF
TRBJ2-1 TRBV24-1 . . TGTGCCACTGCAGCAACAGATTCGGACAATGAGCAGTTCTTC CATAATDSDNEQFF
TRBJ2-1 TRBV12-3/TRBV12-4 . . TGTGCCAGCAGTTTATCTGCGGATATTGAGCAGTTCTTC CASSLSADIEQFF
TRBJ2-1 TRBV12-3/TRBV12-4 TRBD1 . TGTGCCAGCAGCCCCCTCGTCGGACAGGGTTTGTATGAGCAGTTCTTC CASSPLVGQGLYEQFF
TRBJ2-7 TRBV10-3 TRBD1 . TGTGCCATCAGCGCTCCGGGACAGGGGATTTCCTACGAGCAGTACTTC CAISAPGQGISYEQYF
TRBJ2-1 TRBV6-1 TRBD1 . TGTGCCAGCAGTGAAGAGGGGACAGCCTACAATGAGCAGTTCTTC CASSEEGTAYNEQFF
TRBJ2-3 TRBV29-1 . . TGCAGCGTTCCAGAGTTAGATACGCAGTATTTT CSVPELDTQYF
TRBJ2-3 TRBV9 . . TGTGCCAGCAGCGTAGTAGGACTAAGCACAGATACGCAGTATTTT CASSVVGLSTDTQYF
TRBJ2-1 TRBV6-1 . few TGTGCCAGCAGTGAAATTTGGGCACCCTACAATGAGCAGTTCTTC CASSEIWAPYNEQFF